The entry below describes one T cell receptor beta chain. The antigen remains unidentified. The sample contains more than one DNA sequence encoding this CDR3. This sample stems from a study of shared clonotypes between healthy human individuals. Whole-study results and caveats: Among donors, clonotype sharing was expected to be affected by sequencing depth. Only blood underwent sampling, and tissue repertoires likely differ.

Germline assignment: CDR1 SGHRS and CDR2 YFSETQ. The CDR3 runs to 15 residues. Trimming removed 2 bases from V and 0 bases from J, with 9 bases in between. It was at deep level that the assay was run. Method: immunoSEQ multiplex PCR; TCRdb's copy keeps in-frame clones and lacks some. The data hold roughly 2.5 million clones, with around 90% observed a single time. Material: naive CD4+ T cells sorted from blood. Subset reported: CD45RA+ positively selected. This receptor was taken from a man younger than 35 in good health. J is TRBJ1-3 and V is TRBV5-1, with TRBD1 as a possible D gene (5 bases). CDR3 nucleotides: TGCGCCAGCAGCTTAGGGACGGTCTCTGGAAACACCATATATTTT. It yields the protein CASSLGTVSGNTIYF.